This entry lists 9 T cell receptor beta chains sequenced from one sample in a study of blood T cell repertoires in COVID-19. Data came from immunoSEQ multiplex PCR; TCRdb stores just in-frame clones and leaves some out. The repertoire holds more than 85,000 clones, around 80% seen once, with 10% in the top ten. The source material was peripheral blood. These receptor sequences come from a man between 65 and 85 years old with acute or convalescent COVID-19.

This rearrangement joins TRBV5-6 to TRBJ2-7; TRBD1 aligns across 8 bases. J was trimmed by 6 bases and V by 1 base; bases with no gene match: 3. This CDR3 region has 13 residues. Germline CDR1 and CDR2: SGHDT and YYEEEE. In DNA, the CDR3 is TGTGCCAGCAGCTTGCAACAGGGGGGCGAGCAGTACTTC. As protein: CASSLQQGGEQYF.

The chain links TRBV7-3 to TRBJ1-1; 11 bases agree with TRBD1. The CDR3 contains 15 residues. The germline V gene encodes CDR1 SGHTA and CDR2 FQGTGA. V lost 2 bases, J lost 5 bases, and 4 bases stayed unmatched. The CDR3 coding sequence is TGTGCCAGCAGCTTAGGGGACAGGGGGAGAACTGAAGCTTTCTTT. Amino acid sequence: CASSLGDRGRTEAFF.

This clone came up once. This chain links TRBV4-3 with TRBJ1-4; D remains unclear. CDR3 length: 15 residues. Germline V CDR1 and CDR2: LGHNA, YSLEER. V was shortened by 0 bases and J by 7 bases, with 12 bases between the two germline ends. The CDR3 spells CASSQDRGYGEKLFF. CDR3 DNA: TGCGCCAGCAGCCAAGATCGGGGATACGGTGAAAAACTGTTTTTT.

The chain recombines TRBV21-1 with TRBJ1-2; TRBD1 is the table's D call and was not checked against the DNA. TRBV21-1 is an annotated pseudogene. This CDR3 contains 16 residues. The CDR3 bases are TGTGCCAGCAGCAAATCGATGGACAGTACTAACTATGGCTACACCTTC. This sequence encodes CASSKSMDSTNYGYTF.

This chain joins TRBV11-1 and TRBJ2-5; TRBD1 might be the D (6 bases). Trimming cost V 1 base and J 1 base, with 10 bases left between them. The CDR3 totals 15 residues. Germline V CDR1 and CDR2: SGHAT, FQDESV (reference sequence). In nucleotides, the CDR3 is TGTGCCAGCAGCTTAGTTATAGGGGGCCAAGAGACCCAGTACTTC. Amino acids: CASSLVIGGQETQYF.

The chain recombines TRBV24-1 with TRBJ2-1; a possible D gene is TRBD2 (7 bases). Germline V gene data show CDR1 as KGHDR and CDR2 as SFDVKD. Trimming took off 5 bases at V and 5 bases at J, with 21 bases between the two ends. CDR3 length equals 17 residues. CDR3 coding DNA: TGTGCCACCAGTGGTTGGGGGGGGGCGGCAGGGCACAATGAGCAGTTCTTC. It encodes CATSGWGGAAGHNEQFF.

CDR3 in DNA: TGTGCCAGCAGCACGGGACTAGCGGGAGGGGGTACGCAGTATTTT. Its protein is CASSTGLAGGGTQYF. This chain links TRBV7-2 with TRBJ2-3; TRBD2 matches 16 bases. This CDR3 is built from 15 residues. V gave up 5 bases and J gave up 8 bases; unmatched junction bases: 4. The germline gives CDR1 SGHTA, CDR2 FQGNSA.

This chain joins TRBV5-6 and TRBJ1-3; D remains unclear. Trimming stripped 4 bases from V and 0 bases from J, with 2 bases between. There are 12 residues in the CDR3. CDR1 and CDR2 (germline): SGHDT, YYEEEE. The CDR3 sequence is CASSLSGNTIYF. The CDR3 coding sequence is TGTGCCAGCAGCCTCTCTGGAAACACCATATATTTT.

The chain joins TRBV2 to TRBJ1-4; D ambiguous. The germline V and J ends were trimmed by 1 base and 2 bases, with 8 bases remaining between them. Germline lookup yields CDR1 SNHLY and CDR2 FYNNEI. CDR3 length: 15 residues. The CDR3 here is CASSEGTSTNEKLFF. In DNA, the CDR3 is TGTGCCAGCAGTGAAGGGACTTCGACTAATGAAAAACTGTTTTTT.